This T cell receptor beta chain emerged from a study of blood T cell repertoires in COVID-19. The CDR3 length is 13 residues. Germline CDR1 reads SGHAT; CDR2 reads FQNNGV. V was shortened by 0 bases and J by 4 bases, with 6 bases between the two germline ends. Original methodology: Reference gene primer amplification gave nucleated cell count estimates. Method: immunoSEQ multiplex PCR; TCRdb's copy keeps in-frame clones and lacks some. D and trimming come from the DNA, and the V and J calls and clone size come from that table. The sample includes approximately 110,000 clones, more than 75% seen only once; the top ten take 2.1%.

The chain carries TRBV11-2 and TRBJ1-2, with unresolved D. Sequenced input: peripheral blood. The source of this sequence is a human donor in a cohort sampled during active COVID-19. The CDR3: CASSLDPGYGYTF. CDR3 DNA sequence: TGTGCCAGCAGCTTAGATCCAGGCTATGGCTACACCTTC.